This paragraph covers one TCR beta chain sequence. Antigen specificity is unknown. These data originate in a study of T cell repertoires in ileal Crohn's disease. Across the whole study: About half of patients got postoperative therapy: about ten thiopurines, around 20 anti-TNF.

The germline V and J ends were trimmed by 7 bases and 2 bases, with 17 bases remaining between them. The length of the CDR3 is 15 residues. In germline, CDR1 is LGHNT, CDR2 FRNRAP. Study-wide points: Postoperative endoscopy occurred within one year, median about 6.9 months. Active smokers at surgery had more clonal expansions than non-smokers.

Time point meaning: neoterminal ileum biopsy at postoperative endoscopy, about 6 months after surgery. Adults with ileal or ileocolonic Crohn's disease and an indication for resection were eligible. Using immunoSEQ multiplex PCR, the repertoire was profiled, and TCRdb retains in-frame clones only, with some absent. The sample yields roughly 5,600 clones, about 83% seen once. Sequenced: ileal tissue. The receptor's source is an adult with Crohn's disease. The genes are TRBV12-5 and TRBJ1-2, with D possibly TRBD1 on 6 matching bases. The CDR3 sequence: CASAQWGGINYGYTF. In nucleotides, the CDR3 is TGTGCTAGTGCCCAATGGGGGGGCATCAACTATGGCTACACCTTC.